This T cell receptor (beta chain) was obtained from a study of shared clonotypes between healthy human individuals. Some 29,000 T cell genomes (roughly 190 ng DNA) went into each sorted-subset replicate. Profiled with immunoSEQ multiplex PCR; TCRdb holds only in-frame clones, not every one. The sample holds nearly 1 million clones, 76% seen once. The ends lost 5 bases at V and 0 bases at J; junction bases unmatched: 10. CDR1 is SEHNR, CDR2 FQNEAQ, per germline (reference sequence). The CDR3 runs to 18 residues. This clone was counted only a few times. The antigen is unknown. Study observations and caveats: Sequencing depth was expected to influence donor clonotype sharing. The study found about 5% of naive CD4 clonotypes shared across four donors. Clonotypes not shared had lower generation probabilities than those common to all four donors.

Sequenced: memory CD4+ T cells sorted from blood. The subset is: CD45RA-negative fraction. The genes are TRBV7-9 and TRBJ2-6; 7 bases line up with TRBD1. This clonotype was sampled from a man in his late teens or twenties in good health. CDR3 bases: TGTGCCAGCAGCCCCCGACAGGGCCCCTCCTCTGGGGCCAACGTCCTGACTTTC. Its protein is CASSPRQGPSSGANVLTF.